The 21 T cell receptor beta chains below all came from one sample that was sequenced in a study of cytomegalovirus exposure and HLA in healthy donors. The PCR ran on 60 Vbeta and 13 Jbeta primers. Using immunoSEQ multiplex PCR, the repertoire was profiled, and TCRdb retains in-frame clones only, with some absent. The table has some 170,000 clones, roughly 9.5% seen once. Source material: PBMCs. The receptors shown here come from a woman aged 25 to 39 in good health and CMV-seropositive.

In this sample, this clone turned up a few times. The rearrangement uses TRBV4-1 and TRBJ1-1, with 7 bases identical to TRBD1. J lost 4 bases, V lost 1 base, and 3 bases had no gene match. The CDR3 runs to 14 residues. In germline, CDR1 is MGHRA, CDR2 YSYEKL. CDR3 sequence reads: CASSQVRDSTEAFF. The CDR3, as DNA: TGCGCCAGCAGCCAAGTCAGGGACAGCACTGAAGCTTTCTTT.

The table lists this clone with a few counts. The junction does not match germline at one end; this may be a read error. The chain carries TRBV10-2 and TRBJ2-1, with D perhaps TRBD2 (5 bases). The CDR3 is 15 amino acids. Germline CDR1 WSHSY, CDR2 SAAADI. CDR3 sequence: CASKGARSSYSEQFF. The CDR3 bases are TGCGCCAGCAAGGGAGCTAGAAGCTCCTACAGTGAGCAGTTCTTC.

Only a few counts were recorded for this clone. The chain recombines TRBV27 with TRBJ2-7; D gene unclear. The germline V and J ends were trimmed by 5 bases and 4 bases, with 18 bases remaining between them. The CDR3 sequence is 15 residues long. Germline-derived CDR1 and CDR2 are MNHEY and SMNVEV (reference sequence). CDR3 DNA: TGTGCCAGCAGTCCCAGGATTGCCCAGACATACGAGCAGTACTTC. Its protein product is CASSPRIAQTYEQYF.

This clone was found a few times. This chain connects TRBV7-9 to TRBJ2-5, with D possibly TRBD2 on 6 matching bases. Germline V gives CDR1 SEHNR, CDR2 FQNEAQ (reference sequence). V was trimmed by 1 base and J by 0 bases, leaving 12 bases between them. The CDR3 has 16 amino acids. The CDR3 DNA is TGTGCCAGCAGCTTAGGTGGGGGGTCGAACCAAGAGACCCAGTACTTC. Protein product: CASSLGGGSNQETQYF. Complete variable domain (other parts from reference TRBV7-9 and TRBJ2-5): DTGVSQNPRHKITKRGQNVTFRCDPISEHNRLYWYRQTLGQGPEFLTYFQNEAQLEKSRLLSDRFSAERPKGSFSTLEIQRTEQGDSAMYLCASSLGGGSNQETQYFGPGTRLLVL.

This clone was seen only a few times. The chain employs TRBV5-5 and TRBJ2-6; 10 nucleotides agree with TRBD1. Germline V gene data show CDR1 as SGHKS and CDR2 as YYEKEE (reference sequence). The CDR3 consists of 17 residues. The J segment lost 1 base and the V segment lost 5 bases, leaving 6 bases of the junction unmatched. CDR3 in DNA: TGTGCCAGCAGGTCCGGGACAGGGGTTTCTGGGGCCAACGTCCTGACTTTC. Protein product: CASRSGTGVSGANVLTF. Supplemented by reference TRBV5-5 and TRBJ2-6, the full variable domain reads DAGVTQSPTHLIKTRGQQVTLRCSPISGHKSVSWYQQVLGQGPQFIFQYYEKEERGRGNFPDRFSARQFPNYSSELNVNALLLGDSALYLCASRSGTGVSGANVLTFGAGSRLTVL.

The chain carries TRBV7-8 and TRBJ2-1; 12 positions agree with TRBD1. Per the germline V gene, CDR1 is SGHVS and CDR2 is FQNEAQ. The CDR3 spans 16 residues. The ends lost 1 base at V and 7 bases at J; junction bases unmatched: 5. CDR3 nucleotides: TGTGCCAGCAGCTTAGGGGGACAGGGGGCGCAAAATGAGCAGTTCTTC. Amino acid sequence: CASSLGGQGAQNEQFF.

This clone came up a few times. The chain couples TRBV7-9 to TRBJ2-7; TRBD1 matches 9 bases. Germline CDR1 and CDR2: SEHNR and FQNEAQ (reference sequence). Unmatched junction bases numbered 10, after V lost 5 bases and J lost 5 bases. The CDR3 covers 15 residues. The CDR3 reads CASSRTGTGFHEQYF. The CDR3 region has the DNA TGTGCCAGCAGCAGAACCGGGACAGGGTTCCACGAGCAGTACTTC.

The chain uses TRBV7-9 and TRBJ1-4; 9 nucleotides match TRBD1. The germline V gene has CDR1 SEHNR and CDR2 FQNEAQ (reference sequence). The J segment lost 1 base and the V segment lost 6 bases, leaving 6 bases of the junction unmatched. The CDR3 sequence is 16 residues long. CDR3 DNA sequence: TGTGCCAGCAGGAGGGACAGGGTGGGAACTAATGAAAAACTGTTTTTT. Translating it yields CASRRDRVGTNEKLFF.

This clone was found a few times. V and J are TRBV30 and TRBJ1-2, with D possibly matching TRBD1 (6 bases). The CDR3 is 18 amino acids. V dropped 5 bases and J dropped 9 bases, with 34 bases sitting between them. CDR1 is GTSNPN and CDR2 is SVGIG in the germline V gene (reference sequence). CDR3 loop: CAWLAYVEFSRQGRRYTF. CDR3 nucleotide sequence: TGTGCCTGGTTGGCTTATGTGGAATTTTCCCGGCAGGGGCGCCGCTACACCTTC.

This chain links TRBV6-6 with TRBJ2-5, with a tentative D call TRBD2 (6 bases). The germline V gene has CDR1 MNHNY and CDR2 SVGAGI (reference sequence). The CDR3 runs 13 residues. With 4 bases removed from V and 1 base from J, the gap between germline ends came to 7 bases. The CDR3 bases are TGTGCCAGCAGTTTGGGACTCCAAGAGACCCAGTACTTC. It encodes CASSLGLQETQYF.

The chain joins TRBV7-6 to TRBJ2-3, with 9 nucleotides matching TRBD2. Trimming at V came to 3 bases and at J to 1 base, leaving 14 bases not matched to a gene. CDR3 length: 19 amino acids. Germline CDR1 SGHVS, CDR2 FNYEAQ. The CDR3 nucleotides are TGTGCCAGCAGCTTGGGACGGTCGCCTAGCGGGACACGCACAGATACGCAGTATTTT. The encoded protein is CASSLGRSPSGTRTDTQYF.

The V call is TRBV14, the J call TRBJ2-3; D remains unclear. The CDR3 runs to 13 residues. CDR1 is SGHDN, CDR2 FVKESK, per germline. Trimming removed 3 bases from V and 2 bases from J, with 6 bases in between. CDR3 nucleotides: TGTGCCAGCAGCCAGCTATTCACAGATACGCAGTATTTT. Its translation: CASSQLFTDTQYF.

Ten or more counts support this clone. The chain couples TRBV4-1 to TRBJ1-2; 7 nucleotides line up with TRBD1. The V and J ends lost 0 bases and 6 bases, in that order; junction bases with no gene match: 22. CDR1 is MGHRA, CDR2 YSYEKL, per germline. CDR3 size: 20 residues. The CDR3 sequence is CASSQDHYRVEGAFDHGYTF. The CDR3 region has the DNA TGCGCCAGCAGCCAAGATCATTATCGGGTGGAGGGGGCCTTCGACCATGGCTACACCTTC.

This chain joins TRBV2 and TRBJ2-3; 7 bases match TRBD2. The CDR3 totals 15 residues. The V and J ends lost 2 bases and 4 bases, in that order; junction bases with no gene match: 6. In germline, CDR1 is SNHLY, CDR2 FYNNEI. The CDR3 spells CASSESGGSADTQYF. CDR3 bases: TGTGCCAGCAGTGAATCGGGCGGGAGTGCAGATACGCAGTATTTT.

This sequence joins TRBV5-1 and TRBJ1-1, with TRBD1 as a possible D gene (5 bases). The V and J ends lost 3 bases and 2 bases respectively, with 23 bases between them. The CDR3 is 18 amino acids. Germline CDR1 and CDR2: SGHRS and YFSETQ. In nucleotides, the CDR3 is TGCGCCAGCAGCTCGAATTTTAAGGGGAGGGAACTCAACACTGAAGCTTTCTTT. Translated, it gives CASSSNFKGRELNTEAFF.

V is TRBV2 and J is TRBJ2-3; 11 bases align to TRBD2. Germline CDR1 and CDR2: SNHLY and FYNNEI. The CDR3 extends over 15 amino acids. Germline trimming cut 9 bases from V and 0 bases from J; bases unmatched to any gene: 5. CDR3 DNA: TGTGCCAGTACGTGGACTAGCGGGAGCACAGATACGCAGTATTTT. Translation: CASTWTSGSTDTQYF.

The table lists this clone with a few counts. CDR3 sequence reads: CASSKNTGDTGELFF. The DNA of the CDR3 is TGTGCCAGCAGCAAGAATACAGGGGACACCGGGGAGCTGTTTTTT. The chain is built from TRBV2 and TRBJ2-2, with 7 bases lining up with TRBD1. CDR1 is SNHLY and CDR2 is FYNNEI in the germline V gene. The CDR3 is made up of 15 amino acids. V was pared by 6 bases and J by 3 bases, with 7 bases of the junction left unmatched.

V gene TRBV19 combines with J gene TRBJ2-1, with 9 bases aligning to TRBD1. Germline CDR1 reads LNHDA; CDR2 reads SQIVND (reference sequence). CDR3 size: 13 residues. V lost 7 bases, J lost 3 bases, and 1 base stayed unmatched. This CDR3 reads CASTGQGYNEQFF. CDR3 bases: TGTGCCAGTACGGGACAGGGCTACAATGAGCAGTTCTTC.

This chain links TRBV13 with TRBJ2-5; D ambiguous. The CDR3 consists of 13 residues. CDR1 and CDR2 (germline): PRHDT, FYEKMQ (reference sequence). The V and J ends lost 5 bases and 1 base respectively, with 8 bases between them. DNA of the CDR3: TGTGCCAGCAGCCACCCCGGCCAAGAGACCCAGTACTTC. It specifies CASSHPGQETQYF.

V is TRBV5-1 and J is TRBJ1-3; D gene ambiguous. Germline V CDR1 and CDR2: SGHRS, YFSETQ. The CDR3 length is 14 residues. Deletions cut 1 base from V and 6 bases from J, with 11 bases between. The CDR3 nucleotides are TGCGCCAGCAGCTTGTCGAACGCACAAAACACCATATATTTT. It encodes CASSLSNAQNTIYF.

This chain's CDR3 is CASSWNVADNEQFF. CDR3 DNA: TGCGCCAGCAGCTGGAACGTCGCGGACAATGAGCAGTTCTTC. V and J are TRBV5-1 and TRBJ2-1, with no clear D. The germline V gene encodes CDR1 SGHRS and CDR2 YFSETQ. This CDR3 has 14 residues. Between the trimmed V and J ends, which lost 3 bases and 5 bases, there was a span of 12 bases.